This TCR beta chain was sequenced in a study of Ad26.COV2.S vaccination and SARS-CoV-2 variants (dated by TCRdb to the early 2020s). With respect to the entire study: TCRbeta repertoire sequencing was used to assess the specificity and breadth of SARS-CoV-2-reactive T cell receptors after Ad26.COV2.S vaccination. The TCR-sequenced set comprised around 30 samples: roughly 19 Ad26.COV2.S vaccine recipients, 5 placebo recipients and 8 SARS-CoV-2 convalescent individuals. Results the study describes overall, beyond this receptor: After vaccination, spike-specific CD8+ and CD4+ T cell responses were reported to show substantial breadth. Vaccine and placebo recipients had comparable non-spike TCR breadth, which fits with the vaccine containing only spike. Higher spike-specific TCR breadth was observed in Ad26.COV2.S recipients than in placebo recipients (P = 0.0014). The authors noted that total T cell responses may have been underestimated by the TCR breadth and depth analyses.

Note on this clone: What this receptor recognizes is not known. Per-base quality was not reported, and no clone a single base away is much larger than it.

The CDR3 covers 17 residues, taking in both the cysteine and the phenylalanine. The sequence is cut down to CDR3 DNA, 51 bases in frame from base 1. V loses 4 bases at its end and J loses 0 bases; junction bases beyond the gene matches: 3. In the germline V gene (reference sequence), CDR1 corresponds to PRHDT and CDR2 to FYEKMQ. This specimen's time point label, interpreted: individuals recovered from natural SARS-CoV-2 infection. TCRbeta CDR3 regions were sequenced with the immunoSEQ Assay. After extraction, genomic DNA underwent amplification by bias-controlled multiplex PCR, followed by high-throughput sequencing. The authors' analysis ran thus. To quantify the absolute abundance of every unique TCRbeta CDR3 region, sequences were collapsed and filtered. T cell fraction was estimated by normalizing TCRbeta template counts to usable DNA, with usable DNA measured through amplification of reference genes found in all nucleated cells. Repertoire TCRs were annotated as SARS-CoV-2-specific when V gene, CDR3 amino acid sequence and J gene were exactly matched to a known reactive TCR set. The reference SARS-CoV-2 TCR set was derived from MIRA and filtered for enrichment in COVID-19-positive ImmuneCODE repertoires, a step that removed public or cross-reactive TCRs. Using the MIRA antigens, annotated TCRs were further analysed by specific ORF or by position within an ORF. Depth was the summed frequency of annotated unique rearrangements, while breadth was defined as annotated unique rearrangements over total unique productive rearrangements. TCR breadth was compared between groups using two-sided Wilcoxon rank-sum tests. In its TCRdb copy, this immuneACCESS table keeps in-frame sequences only and misses some clones. Where compared with another copy, unresolved V genes explain less than half of these, and the others have no known cause. Clonal size and the V and J genes are those of that table, whereas D and trimming came from the DNA. The sample contains about 180,000 clones, roughly 85% of them found a single time. The biggest ten clones account for 5% to 6.5% of the sample.

Sample: peripheral blood, taken after recovery from COVID-19. The receptor comes from a human donor who had recovered from COVID-19. The chain uses TRBV13 and TRBJ2-6; 10 bases in the middle match TRBD2. The CDR3 protein is CASSWTSGFSGANVLTF. The nucleotide sequence reads TGTGCCAGCAGCTGGACTAGCGGTTTCTCTGGGGCCAACGTCCTGACTTTC.